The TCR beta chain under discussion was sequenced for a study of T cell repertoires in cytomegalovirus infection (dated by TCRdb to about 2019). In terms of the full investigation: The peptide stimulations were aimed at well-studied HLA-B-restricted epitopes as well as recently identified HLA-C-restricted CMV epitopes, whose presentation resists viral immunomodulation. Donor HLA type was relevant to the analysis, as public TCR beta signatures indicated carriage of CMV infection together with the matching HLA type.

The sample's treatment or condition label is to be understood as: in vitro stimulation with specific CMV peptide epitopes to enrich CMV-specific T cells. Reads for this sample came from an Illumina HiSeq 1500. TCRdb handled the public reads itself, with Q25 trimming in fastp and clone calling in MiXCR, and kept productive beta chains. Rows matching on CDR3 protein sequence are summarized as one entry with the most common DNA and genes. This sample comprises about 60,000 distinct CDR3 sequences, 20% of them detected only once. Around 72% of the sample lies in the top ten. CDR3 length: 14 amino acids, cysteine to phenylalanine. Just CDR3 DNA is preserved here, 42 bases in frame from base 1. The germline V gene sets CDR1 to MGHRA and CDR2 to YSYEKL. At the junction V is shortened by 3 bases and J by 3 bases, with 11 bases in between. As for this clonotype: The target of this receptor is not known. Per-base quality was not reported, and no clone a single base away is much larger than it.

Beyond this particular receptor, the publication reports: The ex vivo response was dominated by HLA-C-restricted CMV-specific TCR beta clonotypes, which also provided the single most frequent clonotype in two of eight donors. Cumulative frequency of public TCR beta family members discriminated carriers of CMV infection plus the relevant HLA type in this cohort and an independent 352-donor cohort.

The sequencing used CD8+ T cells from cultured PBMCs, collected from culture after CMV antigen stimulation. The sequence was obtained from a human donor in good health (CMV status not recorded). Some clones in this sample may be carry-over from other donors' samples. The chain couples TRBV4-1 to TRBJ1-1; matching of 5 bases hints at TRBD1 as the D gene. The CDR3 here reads CASSQGGGYTEAFF. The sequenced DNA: TGCGCCAGCAGCCAGGGGGGAGGATACACTGAAGCTTTCTTT.